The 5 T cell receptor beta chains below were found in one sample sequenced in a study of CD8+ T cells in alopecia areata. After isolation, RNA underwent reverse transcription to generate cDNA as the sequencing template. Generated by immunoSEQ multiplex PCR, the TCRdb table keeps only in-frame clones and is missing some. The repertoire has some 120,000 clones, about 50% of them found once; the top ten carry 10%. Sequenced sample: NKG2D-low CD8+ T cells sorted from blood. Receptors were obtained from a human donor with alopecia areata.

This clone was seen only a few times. CDR3 amino acids: CASSPWAALDNEQFF. As DNA, the CDR3 is TGTGCCAGTAGTCCCTGGGCTGCTTTAGACAATGAGCAGTTCTTC. The genes are TRBV19 and TRBJ2-1; D remains unclear. V lost 5 bases to trimming and J lost 5 bases, with 16 bases between them. There are 15 residues in the CDR3. Germline-derived CDR1 and CDR2 are LNHDA and SQIVND (reference sequence).

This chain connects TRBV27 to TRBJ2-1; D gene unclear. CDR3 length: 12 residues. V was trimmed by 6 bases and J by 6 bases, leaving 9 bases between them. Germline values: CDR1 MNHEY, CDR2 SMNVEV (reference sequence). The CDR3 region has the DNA TGTGCCAGCAGAAGGGTCCTCAATGAGCAGTTCTTC. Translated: CASRRVLNEQFF.

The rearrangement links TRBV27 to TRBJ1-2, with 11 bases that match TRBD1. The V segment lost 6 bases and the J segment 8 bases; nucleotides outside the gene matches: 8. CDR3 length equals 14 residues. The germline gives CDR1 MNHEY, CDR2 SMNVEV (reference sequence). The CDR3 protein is CASRQGTGGYGYTF. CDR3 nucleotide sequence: TGTGCCAGCAGGCAAGGGACAGGGGGTTACGGCTACACCTTC.

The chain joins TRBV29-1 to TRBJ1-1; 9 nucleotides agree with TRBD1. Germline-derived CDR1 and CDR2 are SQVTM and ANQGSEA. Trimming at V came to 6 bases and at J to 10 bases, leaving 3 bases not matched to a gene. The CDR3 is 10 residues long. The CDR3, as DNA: TGCAGCGTATTGGGACAGGGAGCTTTCTTT. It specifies CSVLGQGAFF. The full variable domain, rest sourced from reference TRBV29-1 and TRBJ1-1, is SAVISQKPSRDICQRGTSLTIQCQVDSQVTMMFWYRQQPGQSLTLIATANQGSEATYESGFVIDKFPISRPNLTFSTLTVSNMSPEDSSIYLCSVLGQGAFFGQGTRLTVV.

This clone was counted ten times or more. CDR3 in DNA: TGTGCCAGCAGTGGTGGGACAGGGGGGAACGAGCAGTACTTC. Encoded protein: CASSGGTGGNEQYF. This chain uses TRBV6-6 with TRBJ2-7, with 11 nucleotides matching TRBD1. CDR1 is MNHNY, CDR2 SVGAGI, per germline (reference sequence). The CDR3 covers 14 residues. Trimming removed 5 bases from V and 5 bases from J; junction bases left unmatched: 5.